Reported below is one T cell receptor beta chain. The antigen remains undetermined. This entry comes from a study of immune evolution from preneoplasia to lung adenocarcinoma. The overall study: HLA loss of heterozygosity: roughly 6.6% AIS, under 19% MIA, approximately 31% ADC, none AAH. General study findings and limits: Top clone frequencies peaked in normal lung, apparently declining through invasive adenocarcinoma.

The protocol was immunoSEQ multiplex PCR, while the TCRdb copy is restricted to in-frame clones and leaves out a portion. The sample yields 8,000 or so clones, roughly 77% seen once. From germline, CDR1 is LNHDA and CDR2 SQIVND (reference sequence). This CDR3 region has 11 residues. Trimming removed 6 bases from V and 13 bases from J, with 10 bases in between. V and J are TRBV19 and TRBJ1-6; D remains ambiguous. Sequences were obtained from FFPE minimally invasive lung adenocarcinoma tissue. The clonotype originates from a person aged 65 to 85 with lung adenocarcinoma. In DNA, the CDR3 is TGTGCCAGTAGCTCCCCCGGCCCCCTCCACTTT. It encodes CASSSPGPLHF.